The rows below give T cell receptor beta chains drawn from one sample of a study of blood T cell repertoires in COVID-19. The data were produced by immunoSEQ multiplex PCR, yet TCRdb's version contains in-frame clones alone and is incomplete. There are approximately 52,000 clones in the sample; about 86% occur only once, and roughly 1.3% lies in the top ten. Sequenced: peripheral blood. These receptors were collected from a man aged 60-69 years with acute or convalescent COVID-19. The CDR3 runs from the conserved cysteine through the conserved F or W. The order of the fields is V gene, J gene, clone size, D gene, CDR3 protein, CDR3 DNA. A D gene is named only where the DNA matches it firmly. Size values are once, few and many counts, or a class for expanded clones, and some rows have none.

TRBV5-1	TRBJ2-7	.	TRBD1	CASSLAPGTGSYEQYF	TGCGCCAGCAGCTTGGCCCCTGGGACAGGTTCCTACGAGCAGTACTTC
TRBV9	TRBJ2-1	.	TRBD2	CASSVRGLGLYNEQFF	TGTGCCAGCAGCGTACGAGGACTAGGCCTCTACAATGAGCAGTTCTTC
TRBV5-1	TRBJ1-2	.	TRBD1	CASSLAGGYRGAINYGYTF	TGCGCCAGCAGCTTGGCCGGGGGATACAGGGGCGCAATTAACTATGGCTACACCTTC
TRBV5-1	TRBJ2-1	.	TRBD2	CASSLRGLAGDNEQFF	TGCGCCAGCAGCTTGCGGGGACTAGCGGGAGACAATGAGCAGTTCTTC
TRBV28	TRBJ1-5	once	TRBD1	CASSLPQGQDQPQHF	TGTGCCAGCAGTTTACCCCAAGGACAGGACCAGCCCCAGCATTTT
TRBV5-1	TRBJ2-2	.	.	CASSLDPGALAGELFF	TGCGCCAGCAGCTTGGATCCGGGAGCCCTGGCCGGGGAGCTGTTTTTT
TRBV10-3	TRBJ1-1	.	TRBD1	CATRSGTEGNTEAFF	TGTGCCACACGGTCGGGGACAGAAGGGAACACTGAAGCTTTCTTT
TRBV27	TRBJ2-1	few	TRBD2	CASSFHSTSGSANEQFF	TGTGCCAGCAGTTTCCACTCGACTAGCGGGAGTGCAAATGAGCAGTTCTTC
TRBV10-2	TRBJ2-1	.	TRBD2	CASSTSGRGYNEQFF	TGCGCCAGCAGTACTAGCGGGAGAGGGTACAATGAGCAGTTCTTC
TRBV7-9	TRBJ1-6	.	.	CASSRQVVGSPLHF	TGTGCCAGCAGCCGCCAGGTTGTCGGATCACCCCTCCACTTT
TRBV10-3	TRBJ2-3	.	.	CAISETQSSTDTQYF	TGTGCCATCAGTGAGACACAAAGTAGCACAGATACGCAGTATTTT
TRBV29-1	TRBJ2-1	once	TRBD1	CSVHLRDRGTEQFF	TGCAGCGTCCACCTCCGGGACAGGGGGACTGAGCAGTTCTTC
TRBV19	TRBJ1-2	.	.	CASNVNPRGTGYGYTF	TGTGCCAGTAATGTAAACCCCAGGGGCACGGGCTATGGCTACACCTTC
TRBV4-1	TRBJ2-7	few	.	CASSLSAGGGYEQYF	TGCGCCAGCAGCCTAAGCGCCGGGGGAGGTTACGAGCAGTACTTC
TRBV3-1/TRBV3-2	TRBJ2-3	.	.	CASSQVPGLITDTQYF	TGTGCCAGCAGCCAAGTTCCCGGACTGATCACAGATACGCAGTATTTT
TRBV10-1	TRBJ2-3	.	TRBD2	CASSGTSPTDTQYF	TGCGCCAGCAGTGGGACTAGCCCCACAGATACGCAGTATTTT
TRBV13	TRBJ2-3	.	TRBD2	CASSLKRGTTDTQYF	TGTGCCAGCAGCTTAAAGCGGGGGACCACAGATACGCAGTATTTT
TRBV5-1	TRBJ1-3	.	.	CASSLVVGTNSGNTIYF	TGCGCCAGCAGCTTAGTTGTGGGGACAAACTCTGGAAACACCATATATTTT
TRBV5-6	TRBJ2-2	.	.	CASSLGAGAKVGELFF	TGTGCCAGCAGCTTGGGAGCTGGGGCAAAAGTAGGGGAGCTGTTTTTT
TRBV11-3	TRBJ1-2	.	.	CASSSRQYYGYTF	TGTGCCAGCAGCTCCAGACAGTACTATGGCTACACCTTC
TRBV10-3	TRBJ2-3	.	TRBD1	CAIKGQEYTDTQYF	TGTGCCATCAAAGGACAGGAGTACACAGATACGCAGTATTTT
TRBV11-2	TRBJ1-2	.	.	CASSSRKNGYTF	TGTGCCAGCAGCTCCAGGAAGAATGGCTACACCTTC
TRBV6-1	TRBJ1-2	.	TRBD1	CASSERQGLSYGYTF	TGTGCCAGCAGTGAACGACAGGGACTTTCGTATGGCTACACCTTC
TRBV7-9	TRBJ2-4	.	.	CASSPLQGNAKNIQYF	TGTGCCAGCAGCCCATTGCAGGGTAACGCCAAAAACATTCAGTACTTC
TRBV5-1	TRBJ1-1	.	.	CASSLQGREEAFF	TGCGCCAGCAGCTTGCAGGGGAGGGAAGAAGCTTTCTTT
TRBV7-8	TRBJ1-3	.	TRBD1	CASSPGYRGPSGNTIYF	TGTGCCAGCAGCCCTGGGTACAGGGGGCCGTCTGGAAACACCATATATTTT
TRBV7-9	TRBJ2-7	.	TRBD1	CASSLGQGALEQYF	TGTGCCAGCAGCTTGGGACAGGGGGCCCTAGAGCAGTACTTC
TRBV10-2	TRBJ2-7	few	TRBD2	CASSGVALAGGPIIVYEQYF	TGCGCCAGCAGTGGGGTTGCCTTAGCGGGAGGGCCGATTATCGTGTACGAGCAGTACTTC
TRBV7-8	TRBJ1-1	.	.	CASSFDGGRHTEAFF	TGTGCCAGCAGCTTCGATGGGGGCCGGCACACTGAAGCTTTCTTT
TRBV2	TRBJ2-7	few	TRBD1	CASKRTGDSYEQYF	TGTGCCAGCAAGAGGACAGGGGACTCCTACGAGCAGTACTTC
TRBV9	TRBJ1-3	.	.	CASSVGREAGNTIYF	TGTGCCAGCAGCGTAGGACGGGAGGCTGGAAACACCATATATTTT
TRBV25-1	TRBJ2-1	.	TRBD1	CASSEGQGMVNEQFF	TGTGCCAGCAGTGAGGGACAGGGGATGGTTAATGAGCAGTTCTTC
TRBV27	TRBJ2-2	.	TRBD1	CASSLRTGDTGELFF	TGTGCCAGCAGTTTACGGACAGGGGACACCGGGGAGCTGTTTTTT
TRBV5-1	TRBJ2-7	.	TRBD1	CASSLEGAVGGNEQYF	TGCGCCAGCAGCTTGGAGGGTGCCGTAGGGGGCAACGAGCAGTACTTC
TRBV2	TRBJ1-6	few	.	CASNSGTSSYNSPLHF	TGTGCCAGCAATTCAGGGACTAGCTCCTATAATTCACCCCTCCACTTT
TRBV11-1	TRBJ2-7	.	.	CASSLGAGPYEQYF	TGTGCCAGCAGCTTAGGAGCGGGTCCCTACGAGCAGTACTTC
TRBV7-9	TRBJ2-7	.	TRBD1	CASSSDSDRLSSYEQYF	TGTGCCAGCAGCTCAGACTCGGACAGGTTGAGCTCCTACGAGCAGTACTTC
TRBV18	TRBJ1-1	.	TRBD1	CASSPSGTVLTEAFF	TGTGCCAGCTCACCTTCCGGGACAGTTCTTACTGAAGCTTTCTTT
TRBV15	TRBJ1-2	.	.	CATSRDQYGVGYTF	TGTGCCACCAGCAGAGATCAGTACGGGGTTGGCTACACCTTC
TRBV14	TRBJ2-1	.	TRBD2	CASSLLEGLAGINEQFF	TGTGCCAGCAGCCTCCTGGAGGGGCTAGCGGGAATTAATGAGCAGTTCTTC
TRBV6-6	TRBJ1-1	.	.	CASTTRRDTEAFF	TGTGCCAGCACCACGAGGAGGGACACTGAAGCTTTCTTT
TRBV10-3	TRBJ2-1	once	.	CAISETSSYNEQFF	TGTGCCATCAGTGAAACGAGCTCGTACAATGAGCAGTTCTTC
TRBV18	TRBJ2-7	.	.	CASSPNPGSYEQYF	TGTGCCAGCTCACCAAATCCCGGCTCCTACGAGCAGTACTTC
TRBV6-2/TRBV6-3	TRBJ1-1	.	TRBD1	CASSPTGENTEAFF	TGTGCCAGCAGCCCTACAGGGGAGAACACTGAAGCTTTCTTT
TRBV5-6	TRBJ2-7	.	.	CASSPRTGVEQYF	TGTGCCAGCAGCCCCCGGACGGGGGTCGAGCAGTACTTC
TRBV2	TRBJ1-2	.	.	CASRKEGTYGYTF	TGTGCCAGCCGGAAGGAGGGGACGTATGGCTACACCTTC
TRBV29-1	TRBJ1-1	.	TRBD1	CSVPRDRVNTEAFF	TGCAGCGTTCCCCGGGACAGGGTGAACACTGAAGCTTTCTTT
TRBV10-2	TRBJ2-7	.	TRBD1	CASMTLTGDGEQYF	TGCGCCAGCATGACCCTGACAGGGGATGGCGAGCAGTACTTC
TRBV19	TRBJ1-2	.	TRBD1	CASSTTGGSYGYTF	TGTGCCAGTAGTACGACAGGGGGCAGCTATGGCTACACCTTC